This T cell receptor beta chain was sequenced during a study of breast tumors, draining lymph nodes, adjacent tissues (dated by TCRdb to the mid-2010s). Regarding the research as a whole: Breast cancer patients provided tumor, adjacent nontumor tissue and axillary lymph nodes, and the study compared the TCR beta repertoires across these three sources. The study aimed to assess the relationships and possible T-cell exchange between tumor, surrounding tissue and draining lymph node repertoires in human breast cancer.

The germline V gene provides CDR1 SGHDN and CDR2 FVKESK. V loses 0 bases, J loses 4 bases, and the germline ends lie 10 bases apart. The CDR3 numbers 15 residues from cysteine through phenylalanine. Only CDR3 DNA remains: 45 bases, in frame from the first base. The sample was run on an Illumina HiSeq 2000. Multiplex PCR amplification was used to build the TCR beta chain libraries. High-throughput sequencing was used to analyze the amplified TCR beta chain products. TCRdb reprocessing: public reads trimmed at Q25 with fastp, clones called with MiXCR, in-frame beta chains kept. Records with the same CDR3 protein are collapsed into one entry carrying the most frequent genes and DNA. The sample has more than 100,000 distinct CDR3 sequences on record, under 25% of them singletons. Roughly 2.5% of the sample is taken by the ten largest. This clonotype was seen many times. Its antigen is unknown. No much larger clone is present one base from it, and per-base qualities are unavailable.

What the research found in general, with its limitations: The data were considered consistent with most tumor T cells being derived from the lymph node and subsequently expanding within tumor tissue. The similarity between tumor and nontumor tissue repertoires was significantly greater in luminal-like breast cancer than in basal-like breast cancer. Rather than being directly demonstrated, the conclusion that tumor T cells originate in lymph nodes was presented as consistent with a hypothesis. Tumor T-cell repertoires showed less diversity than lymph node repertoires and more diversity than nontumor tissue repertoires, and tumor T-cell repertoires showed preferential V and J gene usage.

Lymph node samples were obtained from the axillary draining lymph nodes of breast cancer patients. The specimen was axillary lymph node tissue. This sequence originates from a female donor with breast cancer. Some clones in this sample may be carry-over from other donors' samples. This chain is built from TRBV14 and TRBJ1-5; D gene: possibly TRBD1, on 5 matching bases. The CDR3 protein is CASSQERDGNQPQHF. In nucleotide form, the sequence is TGTGCCAGCAGCCAAGAAAGGGACGGAAATCAGCCCCAGCATTTT.